This T cell receptor beta chain was profiled in a study of regulatory T cells in long-lasting Graves disease. This clonotype appeared a few times. As for time point: persistent/refractory GD, antithyroid drugs over 5 years with positive TRAb. Construction of the TCR library relied on RNA isolated from PBMCs. Construction of TCR beta libraries relied on iRepertoire HTBI primers and on Arm-PCR targeting CDR3 regions. From the multiplex PCR reads, TCRdb called clonotypes with MiXCR, one entry per CDR3 protein. The data show 400,000 to 600,000 distinct CDR3 sequences, 20% to 25% seen once. The CDR3 length is 16 residues. V was shortened by 0 bases and J by 0 bases, with 7 bases between the two germline ends. Germline lookup yields CDR1 KGHDR and CDR2 SFDVKD.

The rearrangement uses TRBV24-1 and TRBJ2-2; no reliable D call. The source of this sequence is a female donor with Graves disease. Sequencing was performed on peripheral blood mononuclear cells (PBMCs), taken when the disease was refractory, from a patient treated with antithyroid drugs. The CDR3 DNA is TGTGCCACCAGTGATTTGACGGGCGCGAACACCGGGGAGCTGTTTTTT. It is translated as CATSDLTGANTGELFF.